One sample yielded the 16 T cell receptor beta chains listed below, sequenced in a study of OX40 agonist ivuxolimab in advanced cancers. TCRdb's table, derived via immunoSEQ multiplex PCR, lists solely in-frame clones and lacks some. This sample carries about 62,000 clones, 84% of them seen once, and the ten largest clones take 2% to 3%. This specimen was CD4+ or CD8+ T cells sorted from blood, taken in a trial of the OX40 agonist ivuxolimab. These receptors all stem from an adult with an advanced solid tumor such as melanoma, head and neck, liver or kidney cancer.

The rearrangement links TRBV9 to TRBJ1-2, with D perhaps matching TRBD1 (5 bases). Germline values: CDR1 SGDLS, CDR2 YYNGEE. This CDR3 comprises 13 residues. V shed 3 bases and J shed 5 bases, with 11 bases lying between them. CDR3 sequence: CASSDSGTYGYTF. The CDR3 coding sequence is TGTGCCAGCAGCGATTCCGGGACTTATGGCTACACCTTC.

CDR3: CASSEAGVDRSNQPQHF. CDR3 coding DNA: TGTGCCAGCAGTGAAGCGGGAGTGGATCGGAGCAATCAGCCCCAGCATTTT. J is TRBJ1-5 and V is TRBV2, with D unresolved. Per the germline V gene, CDR1 is SNHLY and CDR2 is FYNNEI. The CDR3 covers 17 residues. Trimming stripped 0 bases from V and 1 base from J, with 13 bases between.

The chain links TRBV6-1 to TRBJ1-4, with D uncertain. This CDR3 is 16 amino acids long. V gave up 2 bases and J gave up 4 bases, with 14 bases separating them. From germline, CDR1 is MNHNS and CDR2 SASEGT. In nucleotides, the CDR3 is TGTGCCAGCAGTGAACTGACGGGAGGGTTTAATGAAAAACTGTTTTTT. Protein sequence: CASSELTGGFNEKLFF.

V usage is TRBV7-6 and J usage is TRBJ1-3; no clear D gene. Germline values: CDR1 SGHVS, CDR2 FNYEAQ. The CDR3 length is 13 residues. Trimming pared 1 base from V and 2 bases from J, leaving 3 bases between. The CDR3 is CASSLDTGNTIYF. The CDR3 DNA reads TGTGCCAGCAGCTTAGACACTGGAAACACCATATATTTT.

This rearrangement joins TRBV6-1 to TRBJ1-3; 9 nucleotides align to TRBD1. Germline V CDR1 and CDR2: MNHNS, SASEGT. The CDR3 has 14 amino acids. V was clipped by 6 bases and J by 3 bases; unmatched bases: 3. The CDR3 spells CASRGQGVGNTIYF. The CDR3 coding sequence is TGTGCCAGCAGGGGACAGGGTGTTGGAAACACCATATATTTT.

The V and J genes are TRBV5-5 and TRBJ1-2; TRBD1 might be the D (6 bases). The V and J ends lost 1 base and 2 bases respectively, with 9 bases between them. CDR1 and CDR2 from the germline V gene are SGHKS and YYEKEE (reference sequence). The CDR3 is made up of 14 amino acids. CDR3 nucleotide sequence: TGTGCCAGCAGCTTGAACAGGGAAAACTATGGCTACACCTTC. Amino acid sequence: CASSLNRENYGYTF.

The J gene is TRBJ2-7, the V gene TRBV4-3, with a possible D match to TRBD2 (6 bases). The germline CDR1 and CDR2 sequences are LGHNA and YSLEER. The ends were cut back, 0 bases at V and 2 bases at J, with 8 bases in the middle. The CDR3 is 14 residues long. The CDR3 DNA reads as TGCGCCAGCAGCCAAGATGCGGGGCCCTACGAGCAGTACTTC. Translation: CASSQDAGPYEQYF.

V and J are TRBV5-5 and TRBJ1-6; 7 bases align to TRBD1. Germline V gives CDR1 SGHKS, CDR2 YYEKEE (reference sequence). V lost 2 bases and J lost 7; bases outside the gene matches: 6. This CDR3 is built from 15 residues. CDR3 residues: CASSLKGAGNSPLHF. The DNA of the CDR3 is TGTGCCAGCAGCTTAAAGGGGGCGGGAAATTCACCCCTCCACTTT.

J is TRBJ1-1 and V is TRBV7-3; D is perhaps TRBD1 (6 bases). V lost 5 bases to trimming and J lost 3 bases, with 10 bases between them. The germline CDR1 and CDR2 sequences are SGHTA and FQGTGA. The CDR3 runs 13 residues. CDR3 sequence (DNA): TGTGCCAGCAGCACCCGGACAGACACTGAAGCTTTCTTT. Protein: CASSTRTDTEAFF.

The chain links TRBV21-1 to TRBJ1-3; the table assigns TRBD1, which was not confirmed against the DNA. TRBV21-1 is a known pseudogene. The CDR3 length is 18 residues. CDR3 nucleotide sequence: TGTGCCAGCAGCACCAACCCCGGGGACAGGGCGGCAGGAAACACCATATATTTT. Protein product: CASSTNPGDRAAGNTIYF.

This clone was seen a few times. The chain links TRBV6-6 to TRBJ1-6; D gene ambiguous. Trimming took 7 bases from V and 15 from J, leaving 16 bases between them. CDR1 and CDR2 (germline): MNHNY, SVGAGI (reference sequence). The CDR3 contains 12 residues. The CDR3 DNA sequence: TGTGCCAGCACCCCCGGGCCCCTTGGCCTCCACTTT. This codes for CASTPGPLGLHF.

This chain connects TRBV18 to TRBJ1-5, with 7 positions matching TRBD1. The V gene's germline CDR1 is KGHSH and CDR2 LQKENI. Trimming took 4 bases from V and 4 from J; bases not matched to a gene: 7. CDR3 length: 15 residues. CDR3 nucleotides: TGTGCCAGCTCACGCCCGGGACAGTTGAATCAGCCCCAGCATTTT. It encodes CASSRPGQLNQPQHF. Full variable domain (missing parts from reference TRBV18 and TRBJ1-5): NAGVMQNPRHLVRRRGQEARLRCSPMKGHSHVYWYRQLPEEGLKFMVYLQKENIIDESGMPKERFSAEFPKEGPSILRIQQVVRGDSAAYFCASSRPGQLNQPQHFGDGTRLSIL.

The rearrangement joins TRBV5-1 to TRBJ1-4; D is perhaps TRBD1 (6 bases). V lost 0 bases and J 4 bases, leaving 7 bases between the germline ends. The germline V gene encodes CDR1 SGHRS and CDR2 YFSETQ. The CDR3 runs 14 residues. The CDR3 loop reads CASSLGTVNEKLFF. CDR3 DNA: TGCGCCAGCAGCTTGGGGACAGTTAATGAAAAACTGTTTTTT. Supplemented by reference TRBV5-1 and TRBJ1-4, the full variable domain reads KAGVTQTPRYLIKTRGQQVTLSCSPISGHRSVSWYQQTPGQGLQFLFEYFSETQRNKGNFPGRFSGRQFSNSRSEMNVSTLELGDSALYLCASSLGTVNEKLFFGSGTQLSVL.

This rearrangement joins TRBV5-8 to TRBJ2-7; D is ambiguous. CDR3 length equals 11 residues. Trimming stripped 6 bases from V and 4 bases from J, with 8 bases between. Germline V gene data show CDR1 as SGHTS and CDR2 as YDEGEE. The CDR3: CASTFRYEQYF. For the CDR3, the DNA is TGTGCCAGCACCTTTCGGTACGAGCAGTACTTC.

The chain recombines TRBV7-9 with TRBJ1-1, with D possibly TRBD1 on 5 matching bases. The germline V gene has CDR1 SEHNR and CDR2 FQNEAQ (reference sequence). V lost 1 base, J lost 6 bases, and 12 bases lay in between. The CDR3 covers 14 residues. CDR3 loop: CASSLVRGDAEAFF. The DNA for the CDR3 is TGTGCCAGCAGCTTAGTTCGGGGGGACGCTGAAGCTTTCTTT.

The chain uses TRBV7-9 and TRBJ2-5, with TRBD1 as a possible D gene (6 bases). The V end lost 5 bases, the J end lost 4 bases, and 11 bases lay between the germline ends. CDR1 is SEHNR and CDR2 is FQNEAQ in the germline V gene (reference sequence). This CDR3 contains 13 residues. The CDR3, as DNA: TGTGCCAGCAGCCTGACAGGCGGAGAGACCCAGTACTTC. Translating gives CASSLTGGETQYF. Looking up the rest from reference TRBV7-9 and TRBJ2-5 gives the full variable domain: DTGVSQNPRHKITKRGQNVTFRCDPISEHNRLYWYRQTLGQGPEFLTYFQNEAQLEKSRLLSDRFSAERPKGSFSTLEIQRTEQGDSAMYLCASSLTGGETQYFGPGTRLLVL.